Listed below are T cell receptor beta chains from one sample, sequenced in a study of T cells in Graves' hyperthyroidism and ophthalmopathy. TCRdb re-derived calls from the multiplex PCR reads in MiXCR, one entry per CDR3 protein. Of approximately 530,000 distinct CDR3 sequences in the sample, over 15% were seen once. Sequencing was performed on blood. The receptors shown here come from a woman aged 18-35 years with Graves' hyperthyroidism. Both conserved end residues are part of each CDR3. The D gene is left open where the match is weak. The size entry is marked missing in some rows and otherwise reads once, few, many or a size class.

v_call	d_call	clone_size	j_call	cdr3_nt	cdr3_aa
TRBV13	-	-	TRBJ1-1	TGTGCCAGCAGCTTAGGCCCGGGACGAGGAGCTTTCTTT	CASSLGPGRGAFF
TRBV10-2	-	-	TRBJ2-2	TGCGCCAGCAGTGCGTGGGGTCCCCCGAACACCGGGGAGCTGTTTTTT	CASSAWGPPNTGELFF
TRBV5-6	TRBD2	-	TRBJ2-1	TGTGCCAGCAGCTTGGCAGGGCGGGGGGGCCGGCATGAGCAGTTCTTC	CASSLAGRGGRHEQFF
TRBV7-2	-	many	TRBJ2-3	TGTGCCAGCAGCTCCGGCAGGGGAGCAGATACGCAGTATTTT	CASSSGRGADTQYF
TRBV20-1	-	-	TRBJ2-2	TGCAGTGCTAGAGATCGAGTAGGGTCTCCCGGGGAGCTGTTTTTT	CSARDRVGSPGELFF
TRBV20-1	-	-	TRBJ2-3	TGCAGTGCACACCCCGGGACGGGCACAGATACGCAGTATTTT	CSAHPGTGTDTQYF
TRBV6-2/TRBV6-3	TRBD2	few	TRBJ2-1	TGTGCCAGCAGAGCTAGCGGGGGGCTTTACAATGAGCAGTTCTTC	CASRASGGLYNEQFF
TRBV9	-	-	TRBJ2-2	TGTGCCAGCAGCGTAGGAAAGGCGGGACGGGTAAATTACACCGGGGAGCTGTTTTTT	CASSVGKAGRVNYTGELFF
TRBV24-1	-	many	TRBJ2-1	TGTGCCACCAGTGACTCGTGGGACTACAATGAGCAGTTCTTC	CATSDSWDYNEQFF
TRBV18	TRBD1	-	TRBJ1-6	TGTGCCAGCTCACCGGGACAGACGAATAATTCACCCCTCCACTTT	CASSPGQTNNSPLHF
TRBV30	-	few	TRBJ1-4	TGTGCCTTTGACACGGCCGGTGAAAAACTGTTTTTT	CAFDTAGEKLFF
TRBV20-1	-	many	TRBJ1-5	TGCAGTGCTAAGCAGCCTAATCAGCCCCAGCATTTT	CSAKQPNQPQHF
TRBV6-1	-	many	TRBJ1-2	TGTGCCAGCAGTGACCGGTGGGGGGGCTACACCTTC	CASSDRWGGYTF
TRBV24-1	TRBD1	many	TRBJ2-7	TGTGCCACCAGTGATCCCGGGACAGGCTTCGGAGAGCAGTACTTC	CATSDPGTGFGEQYF
TRBV28	-	many	TRBJ2-7	TGTGCCAGCAGTTTACCTACCCTGGGCGAGCAGTACTTC	CASSLPTLGEQYF
TRBV19	TRBD1	-	TRBJ1-1	TGTGCCAGTAGTCCAGGACAGGGGATAGGGAACACTGAAGCTTTCTTT	CASSPGQGIGNTEAFF
TRBV20-1	TRBD1	-	TRBJ1-1	TGCAGTGCTAGAGTGCAGGGGGCTACTGAAGCTTTCTTT	CSARVQGATEAFF
TRBV20-1	-	many	TRBJ1-1	TGCAGTGCTAGACTAGGGGTAGGCACTGAAGCTTTCTTT	CSARLGVGTEAFF
TRBV18	-	few	TRBJ2-7	TGTGCCAGCTCACTTCCGGCCCCCCACTACGAGCAGTACTTC	CASSLPAPHYEQYF
TRBV7-2	-	many	TRBJ2-1	TGTGCCAGCAGCCTCCGTGAGAGTTGGCAGTTCTTC	CASSLRESWQFF
TRBV24-1	-	-	TRBJ1-4	TGTGCCACCAGTGTCCGGACAGACCTCCATGAAAAACTGTTTTTT	CATSVRTDLHEKLFF
TRBV7-2	-	many	TRBJ2-3	TGTGCCAGCAATTACTTGGGGGGCCCAGATACGCAGTATTTT	CASNYLGGPDTQYF
TRBV5-6	-	-	TRBJ2-1	TGTGCCAGCAGCTTAGACCCGGGACTGTACAATGAGCAGTTCTTC	CASSLDPGLYNEQFF
TRBV6-6	TRBD1	many	TRBJ1-1	TGTGCCAGCAGTTACGAGAACAGGGGGTTAGCTTTCTTT	CASSYENRGLAFF
TRBV2	-	many	TRBJ2-7	TGTGCCAGCATCGGCTACGAGCAGTACTTC	CASIGYEQYF
TRBV19	TRBD2	-	TRBJ2-3	TGTGCCAGTAGTGTTGGGACTAGCGGAGGGAGCACAGATACGCAGTATTTT	CASSVGTSGGSTDTQYF
TRBV25-1	-	-	TRBJ2-2	TGTGCCAGCAGTGAATTTATCTCCGGGGAGCTGTTTTTT	CASSEFISGELFF
TRBV2	TRBD1	many	TRBJ1-2	TGTGCCATGGCAGAGGACAGGGTTGACTATGGCTACACCTTC	CAMAEDRVDYGYTF
TRBV5-6	-	-	TRBJ1-5	TGTGCCAGCAGCTTGGCCGGGCCAGCTAATCAGCCCCAGCATTTT	CASSLAGPANQPQHF
TRBV11-2	TRBD2	many	TRBJ2-1	TGTGCCAGCAGCTTTAGCGGGGGGGCCTACAATGAGCAGTTCTTC	CASSFSGGAYNEQFF
TRBV27	-	-	TRBJ2-7	TGTGCCAGCAGTCCCTCGGGGGTAAGGCCCTACGAGCAGTACTTC	CASSPSGVRPYEQYF
TRBV12-3/TRBV12-4	-	few	TRBJ1-2	TGTGCCAGCTCTCCGGGGGTACCCGGTGGCTACACCTTC	CASSPGVPGGYTF
TRBV10-2	-	many	TRBJ2-1	TGCGCCAGCAGTGAGGACCACTACAATGAGCAGTTCTTC	CASSEDHYNEQFF
TRBV2	TRBD1	many	TRBJ1-2	TGTGCCAGCAGTGAAGACAGGGGAGCAGATGGCTACACCTTC	CASSEDRGADGYTF
TRBV7-9	TRBD2	few	TRBJ2-1	TGTGCCAGCAGCCCTTTTAGGACTAGCAACCTCCGGGGTGAGCAGTTCTTC	CASSPFRTSNLRGEQFF